A few counts support the clone carrying this T cell receptor beta chain. Its matching antigen is unknown. The data are from a study of CD8 T cells in ankylosing spondylitis. Study-wide results and caveats: Past studies reported some motif variants in reactive arthritis synovial fluid and blood. According to the report, clones linked to the disease were significantly enriched in matched synovial fluid samples taken from ankylosing spondylitis patients. What appeared characteristic of ankylosing spondylitis blood was a TCR beta motif of several highly homologous variants. Disease-linked clones displayed a CD8+ phenotype and appeared relatively rarely in peripheral blood.

Each TCR beta library was made by quantitative 5'-RACE that incorporated molecular barcodes. TCRdb processed the 5' RACE reads anew with MiXCR; each CDR3 protein has one entry. The sample yields 250,000 to 350,000 distinct CDR3 sequences, 8% seen once. Germline V gene sequence: CDR1 SEHNR, CDR2 FQNEAQ (reference sequence). Trimming removed 0 bases at V and 0 bases at J, with 5 bases between. The CDR3 contains 14 residues. This TCR derives from a male donor with ankylosing spondylitis. The gene calls are TRBV7-9 and TRBJ2-5; D gene unclear. Source material: blood, either unsorted or a sorted T cell fraction (not recorded which). CDR3 region: CASSLARNQETQYF. CDR3 DNA sequence: TGTGCCAGCAGCTTAGCCCGGAACCAAGAGACCCAGTACTTC.